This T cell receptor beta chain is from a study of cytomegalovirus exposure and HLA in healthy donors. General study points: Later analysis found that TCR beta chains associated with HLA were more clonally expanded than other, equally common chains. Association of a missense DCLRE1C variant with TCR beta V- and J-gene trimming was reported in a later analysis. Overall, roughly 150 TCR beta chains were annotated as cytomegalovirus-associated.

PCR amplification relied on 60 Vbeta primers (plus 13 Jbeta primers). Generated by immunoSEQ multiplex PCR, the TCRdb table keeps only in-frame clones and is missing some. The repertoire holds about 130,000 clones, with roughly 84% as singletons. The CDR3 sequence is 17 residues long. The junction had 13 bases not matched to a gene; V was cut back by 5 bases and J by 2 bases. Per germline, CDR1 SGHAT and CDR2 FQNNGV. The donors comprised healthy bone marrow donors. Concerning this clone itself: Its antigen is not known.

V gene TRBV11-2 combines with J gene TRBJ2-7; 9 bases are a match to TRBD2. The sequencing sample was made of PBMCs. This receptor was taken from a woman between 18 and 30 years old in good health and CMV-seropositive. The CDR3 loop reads CASSPLVSGGMTYEQYF. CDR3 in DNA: TGTGCCAGCAGCCCCTTGGTAAGCGGGGGGATGACCTACGAGCAGTACTTC.